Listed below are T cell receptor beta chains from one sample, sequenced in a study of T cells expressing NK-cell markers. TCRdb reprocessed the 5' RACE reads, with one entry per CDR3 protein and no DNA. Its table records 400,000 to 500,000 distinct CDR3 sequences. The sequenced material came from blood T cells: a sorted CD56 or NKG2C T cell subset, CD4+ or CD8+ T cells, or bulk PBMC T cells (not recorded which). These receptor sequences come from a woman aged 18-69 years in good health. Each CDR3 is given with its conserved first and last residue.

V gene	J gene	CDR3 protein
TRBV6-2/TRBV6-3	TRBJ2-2	CASSHPLTTSPGELFF
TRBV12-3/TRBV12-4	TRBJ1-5	CASSSEFSNQPQHF
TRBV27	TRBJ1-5	CASSSLGTGDQPQHF
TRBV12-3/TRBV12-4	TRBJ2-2	CASQESAGELFF
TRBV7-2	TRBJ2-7	CASSSRTGADEQYF
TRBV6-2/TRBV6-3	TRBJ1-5	CASSYYSDSNQPQHF
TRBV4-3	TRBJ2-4	CASSRGGANIQYF
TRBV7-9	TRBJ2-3	CASSGPSGGNTQYF
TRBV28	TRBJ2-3	CASSFPQSTDTQYF
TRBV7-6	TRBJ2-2	CASSLTPDRGQTGELFF
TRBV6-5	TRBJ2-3	CASSSRLAGPSTDTQYF
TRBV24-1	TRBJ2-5	CATSDSRAGSTQYF
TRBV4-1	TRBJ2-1	CASSHSGGEGLAGSSYNEQFF
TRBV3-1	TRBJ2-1	CASSHGQAFNEQFF
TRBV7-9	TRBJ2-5	CASSLTAGSPQETQYF
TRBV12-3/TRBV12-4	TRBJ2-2	CASSLIAGDGGELFF
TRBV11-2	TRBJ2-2	CASSFPGRAGELFF
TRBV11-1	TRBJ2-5	CASSSRSRDRGHHRETQYF
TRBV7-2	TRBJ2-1	CASSLVGRNEQFF
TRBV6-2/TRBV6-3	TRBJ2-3	CASSLPGTSGASRHTQYF
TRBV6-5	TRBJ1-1	CASSYGGQTNTEAFF
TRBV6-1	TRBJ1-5	CASSPQTGLWPQHF
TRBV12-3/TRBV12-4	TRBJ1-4	CASRAQWATNEKLFF
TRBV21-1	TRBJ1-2	CASSNWDRANYGYTF
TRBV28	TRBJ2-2	CASNPPGLAAGELFF
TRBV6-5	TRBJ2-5	CASSYSFGGNEETQYF
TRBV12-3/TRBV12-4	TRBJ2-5	CASSLPLAGVLGETQYF
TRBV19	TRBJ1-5	CASSIGPTGEQPQHF
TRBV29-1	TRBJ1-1	CSVWGGDTEAFF
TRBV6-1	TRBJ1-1	CAIIQGAGTEAFF
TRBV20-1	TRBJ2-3	CSAPSRLAGIDTQYF
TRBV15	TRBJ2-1	CATSSPDRDFSYNEQFF
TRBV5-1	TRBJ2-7	CASSLGAGSSYEQYF